This T cell receptor (beta chain) was sequenced during a study of naive and memory T cell subsets. This clonotype appeared a few times. CDR1 and CDR2 (germline): SQVTM, ANQGSEA. Trimming left V 7 bases short and J 8 bases short, with 15 bases between. The CDR3 has 12 residues. Ligated cDNA underwent four rounds of PCR with nested alpha and beta constant region primers and SP2. Reverse transcription of blood and skin TCR RNA was primed at alpha and beta constant regions. Via MiXCR, TCRdb re-called the 5' RACE reads, giving one row per CDR3 protein. The sample has some 60,000 distinct CDR3 sequences; about 8.3% are singletons. An oligonucleotide containing a UMI was ligated to the 3' end of TCR cDNA.

The chain joins TRBV29-1 to TRBJ1-5; a possible D gene is TRBD1 (6 bases). The clonotype was recovered from a female donor in good health. For the CDR3, the DNA is TGCAGCGCTGTACACCCAGGGGAGCCCCAGCATTTT. Translating it yields CSAVHPGEPQHF.